The 3 T cell receptor beta chains in this list originate from one sample, sequenced in a study of T-cell reconstitution after alpha-beta-depleted transplantation in children. TCRbeta library construction was performed incorporating unique molecular identifiers. TCRdb analysed the PCR reads with MiXCR anew, one entry per CDR3 protein. In the table there are some 80,000 distinct CDR3 sequences, roughly 20% of which are singletons. The starting material was PBMCs, mostly from graft donor cells, obtained 360 days after TCRalphabeta/CD19-depleted stem cell transplant. The receptors originated from a male patient between 2 and 15 years old who had a stem cell transplant for acute lymphoblastic leukemia, so the T cells may come from the graft donor.

This clonotype was counted a few times. Here the CDR3 DNA reads TGTGCCAGTAGTCCCAGGCGGACTAGCGGAGCCTACGAGCAGTACTTC. It encodes CASSPRRTSGAYEQYF. The rearrangement links TRBV19 to TRBJ2-7; the match to TRBD2 covers 10 bases. Per the germline V gene, CDR1 is LNHDA and CDR2 is SQIVND (reference sequence). The CDR3 is made up of 16 amino acids. The V gene end was trimmed by 5 bases and the J gene end by 2 bases; junction bases not matched to a gene: 9.

This clonotype has only a few counts. The genes are TRBV20-1 and TRBJ2-7; 13 positions agree with TRBD2. The ends lost 3 bases at V and 6 bases at J; junction bases unmatched: 8. In germline, CDR1 is DFQATT, CDR2 SNEGSKA (reference sequence). The CDR3 has 15 residues. Here the CDR3 reads CSARAMTSGRIEQYF. The CDR3 region has the DNA TGCAGTGCTAGGGCGATGACTAGCGGGAGGATCGAGCAGTACTTC.

This clonotype has only a few counts. The chain carries TRBV10-3 and TRBJ2-1; D not certain. Germline values: CDR1 ENHRY, CDR2 SYGVKD. Trimming removed 6 bases at V and 5 bases at J, with 17 bases between. The CDR3 is made up of 15 amino acids. The CDR3 here is CAISPGRPKDNEQFF. The DNA for the CDR3 is TGTGCCATCAGCCCCGGGCGCCCCAAGGACAATGAGCAGTTCTTC.